Listed below are T cell receptor beta chains from one sample, sequenced in a study of post-analysis software for immune sequencing data. TCRdb used MiXCR to reprocess the PCR reads, holding one entry per CDR3 protein. This sample has 820,000 or so distinct CDR3 sequences, with 53% found just once. Sequencing input: blood. The source of these receptors is a girl aged 10-17 years with multiple sclerosis. CDR3s include the opening cysteine and the closing phenylalanine or tryptophan. The order of the fields is clone size, V gene, J gene, D gene, CDR3 protein, CDR3 DNA. D genes are given only for firm matches. Size tells how often a clone was seen (once, few, many) or the class of an expanded clone, and some rows leave it out.

clone_size: -
v_call: TRBV7-9
j_call: TRBJ2-5
d_call: TRBD2
cdr3_aa: CASSPAVAGVETQYF
cdr3_nt: TGTGCCAGCAGCCCGGCGGTAGCGGGGGTGGAGACCCAGTACTTC

clone_size: -
v_call: TRBV12-3/TRBV12-4
j_call: TRBJ2-5
d_call: -
cdr3_aa: CASSLFSRSETQYF
cdr3_nt: TGTGCCAGCAGTTTGTTCTCGCGTTCAGAGACCCAGTACTTC

clone_size: -
v_call: TRBV7-3
j_call: TRBJ2-3
d_call: -
cdr3_aa: CASSFISRETQYF
cdr3_nt: TGTGCCAGCAGCTTCATCAGCAGGGAGACGCAGTATTTT

clone_size: -
v_call: TRBV20-1
j_call: TRBJ1-5
d_call: -
cdr3_aa: CSARYGYQPQHF
cdr3_nt: TGCAGTGCTAGATATGGGTATCAGCCCCAGCATTTT

clone_size: -
v_call: TRBV6-4
j_call: TRBJ2-1
d_call: TRBD2
cdr3_aa: CASSGSGDYNEQFF
cdr3_nt: TGTGCCAGTTCTGGTAGCGGGGACTACAATGAGCAGTTCTTC

clone_size: -
v_call: TRBV20-1
j_call: TRBJ1-1
d_call: -
cdr3_aa: CSARDPGQTTEAFF
cdr3_nt: TGCAGTGCTAGAGATCCTGGGCAGACCACTGAAGCTTTCTTT

clone_size: -
v_call: TRBV20-1
j_call: TRBJ1-2
d_call: -
cdr3_aa: CSARDSGQNYGYTF
cdr3_nt: TGCAGTGCTAGAGATTCAGGGCAGAACTATGGCTACACCTTC

clone_size: -
v_call: TRBV10-3
j_call: TRBJ2-7
d_call: TRBD2
cdr3_aa: CAIGTSVEETRYF
cdr3_nt: TGTGCCATCGGGACTAGCGTCGAAGAGACCCGGTACTTC

clone_size: -
v_call: TRBV7-9
j_call: TRBJ2-5
d_call: TRBD1
cdr3_aa: CASNQGQQEETQYF
cdr3_nt: TGTGCCAGCAACCAGGGACAGCAAGAAGAGACCCAGTACTTC

clone_size: -
v_call: TRBV3-1
j_call: TRBJ1-2
d_call: -
cdr3_aa: CASSARRNYGYTF
cdr3_nt: TGTGCCAGCAGCGCGCGGAGGAACTATGGCTACACCTTC

clone_size: few
v_call: TRBV20-1
j_call: TRBJ2-7
d_call: TRBD1
cdr3_aa: CSARDPGQLYEQYF
cdr3_nt: TGCAGTGCTAGAGATCCGGGACAGCTCTACGAGCAGTACTTC

clone_size: -
v_call: TRBV27
j_call: TRBJ2-1
d_call: TRBD2
cdr3_aa: CASRPGTSGSGEQFF
cdr3_nt: TGTGCCAGCAGACCCGGGACTAGCGGGAGCGGTGAGCAGTTCTTC

clone_size: -
v_call: TRBV7-8
j_call: TRBJ2-1
d_call: -
cdr3_aa: CASRLKGGVEIPNEQFF
cdr3_nt: TGTGCCAGCAGACTTAAAGGCGGGGTAGAAATTCCGAATGAGCAGTTCTTC

clone_size: -
v_call: TRBV4-1
j_call: TRBJ1-4
d_call: TRBD1
cdr3_aa: CASSHAGGRTNEKRFF
cdr3_nt: TGCGCCAGCAGCCACGCAGGGGGTAGAACTAATGAAAAACGGTTTTTT

clone_size: once
v_call: TRBV6-6
j_call: TRBJ2-5
d_call: TRBD2
cdr3_aa: CASSRETSGNAETQYF
cdr3_nt: TGTGCCAGCAGCCGTGAGACTAGCGGGAATGCAGAGACCCAGTACTTC

clone_size: -
v_call: TRBV5-1
j_call: TRBJ2-4
d_call: -
cdr3_aa: CASSLASAVAKNIQYF
cdr3_nt: TGCGCCAGCAGCTTGGCGTCAGCCGTAGCCAAAAACATTCAGTACTTC

clone_size: few
v_call: TRBV11-2
j_call: TRBJ2-5
d_call: TRBD2
cdr3_aa: CASSLDGGGQETQYF
cdr3_nt: TGTGCCAGCAGCTTAGATGGGGGGGGCCAAGAGACCCAGTACTTC

clone_size: few
v_call: TRBV29-1
j_call: TRBJ2-5
d_call: TRBD2
cdr3_aa: CSVGGLAGRGETQYF
cdr3_nt: TGCAGCGTGGGTGGACTAGCGGGACGAGGGGAGACCCAGTACTTC

clone_size: few
v_call: TRBV7-9
j_call: TRBJ2-5
d_call: TRBD2
cdr3_aa: CASSPRSGTSETQYF
cdr3_nt: TGTGCCAGCAGCCCGCGGAGCGGGACTAGCGAGACCCAGTACTTC

clone_size: few
v_call: TRBV7-9
j_call: TRBJ1-1
d_call: -
cdr3_aa: CASSLDRAVNTEAFF
cdr3_nt: TGTGCCAGCAGCTTAGACAGGGCGGTGAACACTGAAGCTTTCTTT

clone_size: -
v_call: TRBV20-1
j_call: TRBJ1-1
d_call: -
cdr3_aa: CSASKEGPMNTEAFF
cdr3_nt: TGCAGTGCTAGTAAGGAGGGACCCATGAACACTGAAGCTTTCTTT

clone_size: -
v_call: TRBV12-3/TRBV12-4
j_call: TRBJ2-7
d_call: -
cdr3_aa: CASSLAQRGVNEQYF
cdr3_nt: TGTGCCAGCAGTTTAGCGCAACGGGGTGTGAACGAGCAGTACTTC

clone_size: -
v_call: TRBV24-1
j_call: TRBJ2-6
d_call: -
cdr3_aa: CATSDPRTGANVLTF
cdr3_nt: TGTGCCACCAGTGATCCACGCACTGGGGCCAACGTCCTGACTTTC

clone_size: -
v_call: TRBV5-1
j_call: TRBJ2-7
d_call: TRBD2
cdr3_aa: CASSLDTSGQYEQYF
cdr3_nt: TGCGCCAGCAGCTTGGATACTAGCGGGCAGTACGAGCAGTACTTC

clone_size: -
v_call: TRBV4-1
j_call: TRBJ1-2
d_call: -
cdr3_aa: CASGKEGVQPLGYGYTF
cdr3_nt: TGCGCCAGCGGGAAGGAGGGGGTTCAACCCCTTGGGTATGGCTACACCTTC

clone_size: -
v_call: TRBV29-1
j_call: TRBJ2-3
d_call: -
cdr3_aa: CSVEVPASPDTQYF
cdr3_nt: TGCAGCGTTGAAGTTCCAGCGAGCCCAGATACGCAGTATTTT

clone_size: few
v_call: TRBV6-5
j_call: TRBJ2-5
d_call: -
cdr3_aa: CASSYSRRETQYF
cdr3_nt: TGTGCCAGCAGTTACTCAAGGAGGGAGACCCAGTACTTC

clone_size: few
v_call: TRBV7-6
j_call: TRBJ2-6
d_call: -
cdr3_aa: CASSSPSSGANVLTF
cdr3_nt: TGTGCCAGCAGCTCCCCGAGCTCTGGGGCCAACGTCCTGACTTTC

clone_size: -
v_call: TRBV5-1
j_call: TRBJ2-1
d_call: TRBD2
cdr3_aa: CASSRADYTGGPYNEQFF
cdr3_nt: TGCGCCAGCAGCCGGGCAGACTACACGGGAGGGCCCTACAATGAGCAGTTCTTC

clone_size: -
v_call: TRBV20-1
j_call: TRBJ2-7
d_call: TRBD2
cdr3_aa: CSAPVGLAVHEQYF
cdr3_nt: TGCAGTGCCCCGGTGGGACTAGCGGTTCACGAGCAGTACTTC

clone_size: -
v_call: TRBV5-1
j_call: TRBJ1-2
d_call: -
cdr3_aa: CASSLGEFGGYTF
cdr3_nt: TGCGCCAGCAGCTTGGGGGAGTTCGGTGGCTACACCTTC

clone_size: -
v_call: TRBV5-1
j_call: TRBJ2-1
d_call: TRBD2
cdr3_aa: CASSFGAGDSYNEQFF
cdr3_nt: TGCGCCAGCAGCTTTGGAGCGGGGGATTCCTACAATGAGCAGTTCTTC

clone_size: few
v_call: TRBV29-1
j_call: TRBJ2-1
d_call: TRBD2
cdr3_aa: CSGGLAGFRSYNEQFF
cdr3_nt: TGCAGCGGGGGACTAGCGGGTTTCCGCTCCTACAATGAGCAGTTCTTC

clone_size: -
v_call: TRBV5-5
j_call: TRBJ2-7
d_call: -
cdr3_aa: CASTSASSYEQYF
cdr3_nt: TGTGCCAGCACCTCCGCGAGCTCCTACGAGCAGTACTTC

clone_size: -
v_call: TRBV7-9
j_call: TRBJ1-2
d_call: -
cdr3_aa: CASSLPGVPNYGYTF
cdr3_nt: TGTGCCAGCAGCCTCCCAGGCGTTCCTAACTATGGCTACACCTTC

clone_size: -
v_call: TRBV5-1
j_call: TRBJ2-1
d_call: TRBD2
cdr3_aa: CASSAFTSGEGNEQFF
cdr3_nt: TGCGCCAGCAGCGCGTTTACTAGCGGGGAGGGTAATGAGCAGTTCTTC

clone_size: once
v_call: TRBV7-9
j_call: TRBJ2-7
d_call: -
cdr3_aa: CASSLTHVIHEQYF
cdr3_nt: TGTGCCAGCAGCTTGACCCACGTCATCCACGAGCAGTACTTC

clone_size: few
v_call: TRBV5-1
j_call: TRBJ2-7
d_call: TRBD1
cdr3_aa: CASSLTGTGHSYEQYF
cdr3_nt: TGCGCCAGCAGCTTGACCGGGACAGGGCACTCCTACGAGCAGTACTTC

clone_size: -
v_call: TRBV3-1
j_call: TRBJ1-1
d_call: TRBD1
cdr3_aa: CASSTLTGRNTEAFF
cdr3_nt: TGTGCCAGCAGCACTCTGACAGGGAGGAACACTGAAGCTTTCTTT

clone_size: few
v_call: TRBV7-6
j_call: TRBJ1-2
d_call: -
cdr3_aa: CASSPRGGGYGYTF
cdr3_nt: TGTGCCAGCAGCCCTCGCGGGGGAGGGTATGGCTACACCTTC

clone_size: -
v_call: TRBV20-1
j_call: TRBJ2-3
d_call: -
cdr3_aa: CSSQSTDTQYF
cdr3_nt: TGCAGCTCCCAAAGCACAGATACGCAGTATTTT

clone_size: -
v_call: TRBV7-9
j_call: TRBJ2-1
d_call: -
cdr3_aa: CASTSGSDNPYNEQFF
cdr3_nt: TGTGCCAGCACCTCCGGGTCCGACAACCCCTACAATGAGCAGTTCTTC

clone_size: -
v_call: TRBV7-9
j_call: TRBJ2-5
d_call: -
cdr3_aa: CASSGRGAQETQYF
cdr3_nt: TGTGCCAGCAGCGGACGGGGGGCACAAGAGACCCAGTACTTC

clone_size: -
v_call: TRBV6-5
j_call: TRBJ2-3
d_call: -
cdr3_aa: CASSYSPRSSTDTQYF
cdr3_nt: TGTGCCAGCAGTTACTCGCCACGTTCTAGCACAGATACGCAGTATTTT

clone_size: -
v_call: TRBV18
j_call: TRBJ2-7
d_call: TRBD1
cdr3_aa: CASSPVPGQGGEQYF
cdr3_nt: TGTGCCAGCTCACCCGTCCCGGGACAGGGAGGTGAGCAGTACTTC

clone_size: -
v_call: TRBV11-2
j_call: TRBJ1-1
d_call: -
cdr3_aa: CASSLGVMGPGTEAFF
cdr3_nt: TGTGCCAGCAGCTTAGGAGTAATGGGGCCGGGGACTGAAGCTTTCTTT

clone_size: few
v_call: TRBV12-3/TRBV12-4
j_call: TRBJ2-3
d_call: -
cdr3_aa: CASSLRTTDTQYF
cdr3_nt: TGTGCCAGCAGTTTACGGACGACAGATACGCAGTATTTT

clone_size: -
v_call: TRBV20-1
j_call: TRBJ2-5
d_call: -
cdr3_aa: CSANLGLRETQYF
cdr3_nt: TGCAGTGCCAACCTGGGACTTAGGGAGACCCAGTACTTC

clone_size: -
v_call: TRBV29-1
j_call: TRBJ2-7
d_call: -
cdr3_aa: CSVEQGTPYEQYF
cdr3_nt: TGCAGCGTTGAACAGGGGACCCCCTACGAGCAGTACTTC

clone_size: -
v_call: TRBV10-3
j_call: TRBJ2-7
d_call: -
cdr3_aa: CAISAYGYEQYF
cdr3_nt: TGTGCCATCAGTGCATACGGTTACGAGCAGTACTTC

clone_size: few
v_call: TRBV6-5
j_call: TRBJ2-5
d_call: -
cdr3_aa: CASSKDRETQYF
cdr3_nt: TGTGCCAGCAGTAAGGACCGGGAGACCCAGTACTTC

clone_size: -
v_call: TRBV5-1
j_call: TRBJ2-5
d_call: -
cdr3_aa: CASSYRATEWETQYF
cdr3_nt: TGCGCCAGCAGCTACCGGGCCACGGAGTGGGAGACCCAGTACTTC

clone_size: -
v_call: TRBV20-1
j_call: TRBJ1-2
d_call: -
cdr3_aa: CSARAFLRGEDGYTF
cdr3_nt: TGCAGTGCTAGAGCTTTCCTTAGGGGGGAGGATGGCTACACCTTC